These 22 T cell receptor beta chains share one sample of origin, sequenced in a study of blood T cell repertoires in COVID-19. Assay: immunoSEQ multiplex PCR; the TCRdb copy retains only in-frame clones and omits some. The sample contains fewer than 250,000 clones, 70% to 90% of which appear only once. Sample: peripheral blood. These receptors all stem from a woman aged 35 to 49 who had recovered from COVID-19.

The chain couples TRBV6-6 to TRBJ2-5; TRBD1 aligns across 10 bases. Germline trimming cut 5 bases from V and 9 bases from J; bases unmatched to any gene: 12. The CDR3 length is 15 residues. Germline V gene data show CDR1 as MNHNY and CDR2 as SVGAGI (reference sequence). The CDR3 DNA sequence: TGTGCCAGCAGTCGGCGGACAGGGGGGCTCTGGGCCCAGTACTTC. Protein product: CASSRRTGGLWAQYF.

The chain employs TRBV4-3 and TRBJ1-5; D uncertain. Per germline, CDR1 LGHNA and CDR2 YSLEER. V was clipped by 3 bases and J by 7 bases, with 10 bases between them. This CDR3 has 13 residues. The chain's CDR3 is CASSQSTWQPQHF. Here the CDR3 DNA reads TGCGCCAGCAGCCAGTCGACTTGGCAGCCCCAGCATTTT.

V usage is TRBV5-1 and J usage is TRBJ2-5, with D unclear. Per germline, CDR1 SGHRS and CDR2 YFSETQ. Between the trimmed V and J ends, which lost 1 base and 0 bases, there was a span of 7 bases. This CDR3 spans 14 amino acids. Here the CDR3 DNA reads TGCGCCAGCAGCTTGACAGCAAACCAAGAGACCCAGTACTTC. As protein: CASSLTANQETQYF.

This clone has only one observation. This rearrangement joins TRBV6-5 to TRBJ1-6; 11 bases are shared with TRBD1. There are 15 residues in the CDR3. Trimming took 5 bases from V and 5 from J; bases not matched to a gene: 2. Germline CDR1 and CDR2: MNHEY and SVGAGI. The CDR3 sequence: CASSLGQGDNSPLHF. The CDR3 DNA reads as TGTGCCAGCAGTCTGGGACAGGGGGATAATTCACCCCTCCACTTT.

This chain uses TRBV5-6 with TRBJ1-1; TRBD1 aligns across 9 bases. This CDR3 has 13 amino acids. Germline V lookup: CDR1 SGHDT, CDR2 YYEEEE. Germline trimming cut 4 bases from V and 7 bases from J; bases unmatched to any gene: 5. The CDR3 bases are TGTGCCAGCAGCGCGGACAGGGGAGGTGAAGCTTTCTTT. The encoded protein is CASSADRGGEAFF.

In DNA form, the CDR3 reads TGTGCCAGCAGCCAATCAGACAGGGCATATGGCTACACCTTC. Translating gives CASSQSDRAYGYTF. This rearrangement joins TRBV3-1 (or the pseudogene TRBV3-2) to TRBJ1-2; 7 nucleotides line up with TRBD1. The CDR3 consists of 14 residues. The V gene's germline CDR1 is LGHDT and CDR2 YNNKEL (reference sequence). Trimming removed 2 bases from V and 5 bases from J; junction bases left unmatched: 5.

V is TRBV6-2 or TRBV6-3 and J is TRBJ2-7; D is possibly TRBD1 (5 bases). V gave up 0 bases and J gave up 3 bases, with 12 bases separating them. Germline-derived CDR1 and CDR2 are MNHEY and SVGEGT. The CDR3 has 15 amino acids. The CDR3 is CASSYSTTEIYEQYF. The DNA of the CDR3 is TGTGCCAGCAGTTACTCTACGACAGAGATCTACGAGCAGTACTTC.

The CDR3 loop is CASSRDLSLYGYTF. CDR3 DNA: TGTGCCAGTAGTCGGGACTTGTCCCTCTATGGCTACACCTTC. J is TRBJ1-2 and V is TRBV19; D possibly corresponds to TRBD1 (5 bases). The V gene's germline CDR1 is LNHDA and CDR2 SQIVND (reference sequence). The CDR3 has 14 amino acids. Trimming shortened V by 5 bases and J by 4 bases, and 14 bases separated the two germline ends. The full variable domain, completed using reference TRBV19 and TRBJ1-2, is DGGITQSPKYLFRKEGQNVTLSCEQNLNHDAMYWYRQDPGQGLRLIYYSQIVNDFQKGDIAEGYSVSREKKESFPLTVTSAQKNPTAFYLCASSRDLSLYGYTFGSGTRLTVV.

Only one count was recorded for this clone. The chain couples TRBV3-1 (or the pseudogene TRBV3-2) to TRBJ2-5, with D possibly being TRBD2 (6 bases). CDR3 size: 14 residues. Germline V gene sequence: CDR1 LGHDT, CDR2 YNNKEL (reference sequence). V was shortened by 5 bases and J by 7 bases, with 17 bases between the two germline ends. CDR3 residues: CASSFRLTGGTQYF. The CDR3 DNA follows: TGTGCCAGCAGCTTCCGATTGACCGGGGGGACCCAGTACTTC.

The V and J genes are TRBV18 and TRBJ2-7; tentative D call: TRBD1 (6 bases). CDR3 length equals 15 residues. Trimming shortened V by 3 bases and J by 2 bases, and 14 bases separated the two germline ends. Germline CDR1 reads KGHSH; CDR2 reads LQKENI. The CDR3 here is CASSPGSGVPYEQYF. Here the CDR3 DNA reads TGTGCCAGCTCACCTGGATCAGGGGTCCCCTACGAGCAGTACTTC.

The rearrangement joins TRBV29-1 to TRBJ2-3; possibly TRBD1 for D (5 bases). CDR3 length: 13 amino acids. Germline CDR1 is SQVTM and CDR2 is ANQGSEA. V was clipped by 3 bases and J by 2 bases, with 9 bases between them. The CDR3: CSVEPGATDTQYF. The CDR3 bases are TGCAGCGTTGAGCCTGGGGCCACAGATACGCAGTATTTT.

This clone has just one count. The V and J genes are TRBV10-3 and TRBJ1-6; D uncertain. CDR1 ENHRY and CDR2 SYGVKD come from the germline V gene. CDR3 size: 13 residues. Trimming stripped 0 bases from V and 9 bases from J, with 6 bases between. In DNA, the CDR3 is TGTGCCATCAGTGAGTCGGAGGTTTCACCCCTCCACTTT. Its protein is CAISESEVSPLHF.

A remark on this clone: Other DNA sequences in the sample encode the same CDR3. The gene calls are TRBV18 and TRBJ2-5; D is ambiguous. This CDR3 region has 12 residues. Looked up from germline, CDR1 is KGHSH and CDR2 is LQKENI. V shed 3 bases and J shed 0 bases, with 2 bases lying between them. For the CDR3, the DNA is TGTGCCAGCTCACCCAACCAAGAGACCCAGTACTTC. Protein sequence: CASSPNQETQYF. The full variable domain, completed using reference TRBV18 and TRBJ2-5, is NAGVMQNPRHLVRRRGQEARLRCSPMKGHSHVYWYRQLPEEGLKFMVYLQKENIIDESGMPKERFSAEFPKEGPSILRIQQVVRGDSAAYFCASSPNQETQYFGPGTRLLVL.

The chain couples TRBV29-1 to TRBJ2-1; TRBD2 might be the D (6 bases). The V gene's germline CDR1 is SQVTM and CDR2 ANQGSEA. This CDR3 spans 12 amino acids. V was pared by 7 bases and J by 6 bases, with 13 bases between. The CDR3 protein is CSDSGLTNEQFF. CDR3 sequence (DNA): TGCAGCGATTCAGGACTAACCAATGAGCAGTTCTTC.

V usage is TRBV28 and J usage is TRBJ1-2; 7 bases agree with TRBD1. This CDR3 region has 14 residues. Germline V gives CDR1 MDHEN, CDR2 SYDVKM. J gave up 8 bases and V 2 bases, and 8 bases lay outside the gene matches. The CDR3 bases are TGTGCCAGCAGTTTAGAGGGGGCTTCTGGAGGCTACACCTTC. This translates into CASSLEGASGGYTF.

V and J are TRBV9 and TRBJ1-3, with 10 bases lining up with TRBD1. Germline V CDR1 and CDR2: SGDLS, YYNGEE. Trimming cost V 5 bases and J 7 bases; bases outside gene matches: 3. The CDR3 runs 13 residues. CDR3 DNA: TGTGCCAGCAGTCGACAGGGGGCCAACACCATATATTTT. Protein product: CASSRQGANTIYF.

This clone was detected a few times. The V and J genes are TRBV24-1 and TRBJ2-1, with 10 positions matching TRBD2. Germline CDR1 KGHDR, CDR2 SFDVKD. The CDR3 sequence is 16 residues long. The V and J ends lost 4 bases and 7 bases, in that order; junction bases with no gene match: 9. The CDR3 region is CATSERTSGAGNEQFF. In DNA form, the CDR3 reads TGTGCCACCAGTGAGCGGACTAGCGGAGCGGGTAATGAGCAGTTCTTC.

The chain has TRBV28 and TRBJ1-1; 7 bases are a match to TRBD1. The germline CDR1 and CDR2 sequences are MDHEN and SYDVKM. J gave up 7 bases and V 2 bases, and 13 bases lay outside the gene matches. The CDR3 sequence is 16 residues long. The CDR3 coding sequence is TGTGCCAGCAGTTTAGGGAGAGGGGGCGCGTCCCGTGAAGCTTTCTTT. It yields the protein CASSLGRGGASREAFF.

The rearrangement uses TRBV19 and TRBJ1-2, with 12 bases identical to TRBD1. CDR1 and CDR2 (germline): LNHDA, SQIVND (reference sequence). J lost 7 bases, V lost 2 bases, and 5 bases had no gene match. This CDR3 is 15 amino acids long. The CDR3 loop reads CASSISGTGGSGYTF. The CDR3 nucleotides are TGTGCCAGTAGTATATCTGGGACAGGGGGCTCTGGCTACACCTTC. Complete variable domain (other parts from reference TRBV19 and TRBJ1-2): DGGITQSPKYLFRKEGQNVTLSCEQNLNHDAMYWYRQDPGQGLRLIYYSQIVNDFQKGDIAEGYSVSREKKESFPLTVTSAQKNPTAFYLCASSISGTGGSGYTFGSGTRLTVV.

V gene TRBV19 combines with J gene TRBJ1-5; D is ambiguous. In germline, CDR1 is LNHDA, CDR2 SQIVND (reference sequence). The CDR3 contains 12 residues. V shed 5 bases and J shed 11 bases, with 13 bases lying between them. CDR3 sequence: CASSSLAGAQHF. CDR3 DNA: TGTGCCAGTAGTTCCCTGGCCGGGGCCCAGCATTTT.

This clone has only a few counts. The rearrangement uses TRBV24-1 and TRBJ2-2, with 7 bases identical to TRBD1. Germline CDR1 is KGHDR and CDR2 is SFDVKD. Trimming removed 2 bases from V and 1 base from J; junction bases left unmatched: 6. This CDR3 is 17 amino acids long. Written as DNA, the CDR3 is TGTGCCACCAGTGATTCAACGACAGGGCTGAACACCGGGGAGCTGTTTTTT. Its protein is CATSDSTTGLNTGELFF.

This clone has only one observation. The genes are TRBV27 and TRBJ2-3; 10 bases agree with TRBD2. Unmatched junction bases numbered 8, after V lost 2 bases and J lost 6 bases. Germline assignment: CDR1 MNHEY and CDR2 SMNVEV (reference sequence). The CDR3 loop spans 16 amino acids. The CDR3 protein is CASSLGLAGVGDTQYF. The CDR3 coding sequence is TGTGCCAGCAGTTTAGGTCTAGCGGGAGTCGGGGATACGCAGTATTTT.